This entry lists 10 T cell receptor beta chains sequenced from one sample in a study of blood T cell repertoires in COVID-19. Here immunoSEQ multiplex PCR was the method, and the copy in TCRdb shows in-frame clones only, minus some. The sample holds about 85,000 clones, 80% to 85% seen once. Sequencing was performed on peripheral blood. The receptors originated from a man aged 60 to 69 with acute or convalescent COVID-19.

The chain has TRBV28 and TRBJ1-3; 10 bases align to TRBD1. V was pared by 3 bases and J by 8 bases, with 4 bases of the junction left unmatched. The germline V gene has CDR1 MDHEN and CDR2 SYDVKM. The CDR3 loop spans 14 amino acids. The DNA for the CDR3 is TGTGCCAGCAGTTTTCAGACAGGGGGCTACACCATATATTTT. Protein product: CASSFQTGGYTIYF.

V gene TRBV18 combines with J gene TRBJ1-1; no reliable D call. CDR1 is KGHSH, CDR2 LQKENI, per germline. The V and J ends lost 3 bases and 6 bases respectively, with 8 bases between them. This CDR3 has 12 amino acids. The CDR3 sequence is CASSPGSPEAFF. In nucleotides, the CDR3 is TGTGCCAGCTCACCTGGCTCTCCTGAAGCTTTCTTT.

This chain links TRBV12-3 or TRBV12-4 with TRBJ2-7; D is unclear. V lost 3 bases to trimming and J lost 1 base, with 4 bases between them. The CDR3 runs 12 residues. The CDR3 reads CASSLRSYEQYF. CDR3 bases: TGTGCCAGCAGTTTGCGATCCTACGAGCAGTACTTC.

This chain's CDR3 is CASSGQKNTEAFF. The CDR3 DNA is TGTGCCAGCTCGGGACAAAAGAACACTGAAGCTTTCTTT. The chain couples TRBV5-4 to TRBJ1-1; possible D gene TRBD1, 6 bases. Germline V gene data show CDR1 as SGHNT and CDR2 as YYREEE (reference sequence). V was shortened by 7 bases and J by 1 base, with 11 bases between the two germline ends. The CDR3 has 13 amino acids.

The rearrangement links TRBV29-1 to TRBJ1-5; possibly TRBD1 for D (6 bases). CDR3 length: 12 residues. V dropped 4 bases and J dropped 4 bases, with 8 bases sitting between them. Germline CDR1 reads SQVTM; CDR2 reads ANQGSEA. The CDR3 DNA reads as TGCAGCGTTGGAGGGGGTAATCAGCCCCAGCATTTT. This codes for CSVGGGNQPQHF.

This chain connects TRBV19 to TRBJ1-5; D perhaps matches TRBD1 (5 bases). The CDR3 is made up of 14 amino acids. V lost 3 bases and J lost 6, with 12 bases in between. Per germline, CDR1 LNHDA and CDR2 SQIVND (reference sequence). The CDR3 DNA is TGTGCCAGTAGTATTGCCCAGGGCGGTCAGCCCCAGCATTTT. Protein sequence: CASSIAQGGQPQHF.

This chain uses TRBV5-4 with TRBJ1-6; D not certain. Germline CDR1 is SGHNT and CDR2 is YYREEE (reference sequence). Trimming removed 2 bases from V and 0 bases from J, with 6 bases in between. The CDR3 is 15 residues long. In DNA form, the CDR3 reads TGTGCCAGCAGCTTTGGGAGCTCCTATAATTCACCCCTCCACTTT. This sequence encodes CASSFGSSYNSPLHF.

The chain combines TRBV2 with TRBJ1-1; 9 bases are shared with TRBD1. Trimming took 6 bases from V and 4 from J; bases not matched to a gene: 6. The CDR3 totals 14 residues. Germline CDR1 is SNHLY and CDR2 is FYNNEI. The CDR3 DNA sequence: TGTGCCAGCAGGGAACAGGGGGCGAGCACTGAAGCTTTCTTT. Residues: CASREQGASTEAFF.

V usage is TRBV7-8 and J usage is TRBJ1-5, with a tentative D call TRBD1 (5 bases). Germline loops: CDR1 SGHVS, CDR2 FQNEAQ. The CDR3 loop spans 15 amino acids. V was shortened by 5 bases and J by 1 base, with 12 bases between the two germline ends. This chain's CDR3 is CASSRQTLSNQPQHF. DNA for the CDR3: TGTGCCAGCAGCCGACAGACTTTGAGCAATCAGCCCCAGCATTTT.

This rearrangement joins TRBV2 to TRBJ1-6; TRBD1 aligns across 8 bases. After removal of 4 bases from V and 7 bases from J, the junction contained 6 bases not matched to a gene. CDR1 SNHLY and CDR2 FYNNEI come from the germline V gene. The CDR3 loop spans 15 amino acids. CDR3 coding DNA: TGTGCCAGCAGTGTGGGACAGGTCGCGAATTCACCCCTCCACTTT. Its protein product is CASSVGQVANSPLHF.